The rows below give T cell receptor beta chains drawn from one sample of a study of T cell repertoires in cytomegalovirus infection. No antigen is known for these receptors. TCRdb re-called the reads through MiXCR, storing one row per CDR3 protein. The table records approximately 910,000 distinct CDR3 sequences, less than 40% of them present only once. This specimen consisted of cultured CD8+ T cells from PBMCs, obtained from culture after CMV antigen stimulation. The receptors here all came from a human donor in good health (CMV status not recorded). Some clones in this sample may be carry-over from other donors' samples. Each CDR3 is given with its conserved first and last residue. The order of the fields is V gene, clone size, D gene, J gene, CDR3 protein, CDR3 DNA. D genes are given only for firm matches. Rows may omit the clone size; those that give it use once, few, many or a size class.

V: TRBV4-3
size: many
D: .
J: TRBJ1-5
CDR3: CASSQAFGGARSNQPQHF
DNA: TGCGCCAGCAGCCAGGCCTTCGGAGGGGCCCGGAGCAATCAGCCCCAGCATTTT

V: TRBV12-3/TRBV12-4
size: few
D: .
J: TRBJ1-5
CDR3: CASRKGTGGNQPQHF
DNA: TGTGCCAGCAGAAAGGGGACTGGGGGCAATCAGCCCCAGCATTTT

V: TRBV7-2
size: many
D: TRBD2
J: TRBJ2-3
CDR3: CASSPRDYQYTDTQYF
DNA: TGTGCCAGCAGCCCCCGGGACTACCAATACACAGATACGCAGTATTTT

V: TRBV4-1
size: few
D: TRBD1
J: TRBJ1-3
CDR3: CASSHGLLQGYSGNTIYF
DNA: TGCGCCAGCAGCCACGGATTGTTACAGGGGTATAGTGGAAACACCATATATTTT

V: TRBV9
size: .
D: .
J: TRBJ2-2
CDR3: CASSVVGQIVDGELFF
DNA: TGTGCCAGCAGCGTAGTTGGGCAGATTGTAGACGGGGAGCTGTTTTTT

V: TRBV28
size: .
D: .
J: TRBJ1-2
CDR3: CASSLYRSGYTF
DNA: TGTGCCAGCAGTTTGTACAGGTCCGGCTACACCTTC

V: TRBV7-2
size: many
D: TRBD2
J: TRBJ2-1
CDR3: CASSNRTSGSNEQFF
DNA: TGTGCCAGCAGCAATCGGACTAGCGGTTCCAATGAGCAGTTCTTC

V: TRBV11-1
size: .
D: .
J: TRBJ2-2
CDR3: CASSLRGGLNTGELFF
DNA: TGTGCCAGCAGCTTACGCGGGGGCCTGAACACCGGGGAGCTGTTTTTT

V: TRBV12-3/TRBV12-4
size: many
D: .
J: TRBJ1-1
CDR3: CASSFVLDYPNTEAFF
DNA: TGTGCCAGCAGTTTTGTTCTAGACTACCCGAACACTGAAGCTTTCTTT

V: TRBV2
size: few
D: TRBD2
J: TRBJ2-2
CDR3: CASLSSLAGFGELFF
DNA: TGTGCCAGCCTGAGCTCGCTAGCGGGGTTCGGGGAGCTGTTTTTT

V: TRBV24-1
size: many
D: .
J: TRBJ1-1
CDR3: CATSQDGLEAFF
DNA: TGTGCCACCAGTCAGGACGGCCTTGAAGCTTTCTTT

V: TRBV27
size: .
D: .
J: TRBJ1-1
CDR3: CASSPRVSNTEAFF
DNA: TGTGCCAGCAGTCCCCGGGTTTCGAACACTGAAGCTTTCTTT

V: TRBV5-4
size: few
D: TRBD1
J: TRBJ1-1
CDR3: CASSLEAGQGGFLNTEAFF
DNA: TGTGCCAGCAGCTTGGAGGCGGGACAGGGAGGATTTTTGAACACTGAAGCTTTCTTT

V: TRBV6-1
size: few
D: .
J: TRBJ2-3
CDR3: CASSEGPWSDTQYF
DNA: TGTGCCAGCAGTGAGGGACCGTGGTCAGATACGCAGTATTTT

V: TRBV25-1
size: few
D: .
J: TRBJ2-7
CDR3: CASSENGREQYF
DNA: TGTGCCAGCAGTGAAAATGGTCGCGAGCAGTACTTC